The 11 T cell receptor beta chains below all came from one sample that was sequenced in a study of blood T cell repertoires in COVID-19. Sequencing used immunoSEQ multiplex PCR; TCRdb keeps in-frame clones, though not all of them. The table records about 440,000 clones, approximately 88% of them present only once. The sequenced sample consisted of peripheral blood. Receptors were obtained from a woman aged 45-60 years with COVID-19, enrolled during active disease.

This clone was seen a few times. This chain links TRBV30 with TRBJ2-1; maybe TRBD1 (6 bases). The CDR3 is made up of 11 amino acids. Trimming left V 3 bases short and J 8 bases short, with 8 bases between. Germline CDR1 reads GTSNPN; CDR2 reads SVGIG (reference sequence). CDR3 protein: CAWSTGYEQFF. The CDR3 DNA reads as TGTGCCTGGAGCACAGGGTATGAGCAGTTCTTC.

The genes are TRBV5-4 and TRBJ1-2; TRBD1 aligns across 9 bases. With V trimmed by 4 bases and J by 5 bases, 12 bases remained unmatched. Germline assignment: CDR1 SGHNT and CDR2 YYREEE (reference sequence). The CDR3 loop spans 16 amino acids. CDR3: CASSPQQGAPSYGYTF. CDR3 nucleotides: TGTGCCAGCAGCCCCCAACAGGGGGCGCCATCTTATGGCTACACCTTC.

J is TRBJ1-1 and V is TRBV4-1; D perhaps matches TRBD1 (6 bases). The CDR3 loop spans 18 amino acids. Trimming cost V 1 base and J 1 base, with 19 bases left between them. The V gene's germline CDR1 is MGHRA and CDR2 YSYEKL. The CDR3 loop reads CASSQVFGTITSNTEAFF. The CDR3 region has the DNA TGCGCCAGCAGCCAAGTTTTCGGGACAATAACCTCGAACACTGAAGCTTTCTTT.

This clone has a handful of counts. The chain couples TRBV6-5 to TRBJ1-1; D gene ambiguous. V shed 4 bases and J shed 3 bases, with 15 bases lying between them. The germline V gene has CDR1 MNHEY and CDR2 SVGAGI. CDR3 length equals 15 residues. The CDR3 region is CASSLAPATYTEAFF. The DNA for the CDR3 is TGTGCCAGCAGTTTAGCGCCGGCGACTTACACTGAAGCTTTCTTT.

This chain connects TRBV19 to TRBJ1-4; D unresolved. Trimming stripped 4 bases from V and 6 bases from J, with 6 bases between. Germline lookup yields CDR1 LNHDA and CDR2 SQIVND (reference sequence). This CDR3 has 12 amino acids. The CDR3 DNA reads TGTGCCAGTAGTAGCGGGCATGAAAAACTGTTTTTT. This codes for CASSSGHEKLFF. The whole variable domain, remainder taken from reference TRBV19 and TRBJ1-4, is DGGITQSPKYLFRKEGQNVTLSCEQNLNHDAMYWYRQDPGQGLRLIYYSQIVNDFQKGDIAEGYSVSREKKESFPLTVTSAQKNPTAFYLCASSSGHEKLFFGSGTQLSVL.

The rearrangement joins TRBV12-3 or TRBV12-4 to TRBJ2-1, with D tentatively TRBD2 (6 bases). There are 12 residues in the CDR3. V dropped 8 bases and J dropped 4 bases, with 9 bases sitting between them. Here the CDR3 reads CASGTPYNEQFF. CDR3 in DNA: TGTGCCAGCGGGACTCCATACAATGAGCAGTTCTTC.

A note on this clone: Compared with germline, one end of the junction differs, possibly owing to a read error. This rearrangement joins TRBV19 to TRBJ2-3; 7 nucleotides agree with TRBD1. Germline V gene lookup returns CDR1 LNHDA and CDR2 SQIVND (reference sequence). The CDR3 runs 13 residues. CDR3 coding DNA: TGTGCCAGTAGTGTAGACAGGGAAGATACGCAGTATTTT. Amino acids: CASSVDREDTQYF.

The chain uses TRBV11-2 and TRBJ2-2; 7 positions match TRBD1. V dropped 5 bases and J dropped 6; count of bases not matched to a gene: 6. This CDR3 spans 14 amino acids. Germline V lookup: CDR1 SGHAT, CDR2 FQNNGV. CDR3 loop: CASSGQVGPGELFF. The DNA of the CDR3 is TGTGCCAGCAGCGGACAGGTTGGGCCCGGGGAGCTGTTTTTT.

This clone was counted only a few times. The gene calls are TRBV9 and TRBJ1-5, with a possible D match to TRBD1 (6 bases). V was shortened by 3 bases and J by 0 bases, with 16 bases between the two germline ends. The germline V gene has CDR1 SGDLS and CDR2 YYNGEE. CDR3 length equals 17 residues. Here the CDR3 reads CASSAGAVIYSNQPQHF. CDR3 nucleotide sequence: TGTGCCAGCAGCGCAGGGGCCGTTATCTATAGCAATCAGCCCCAGCATTTT.

The chain uses TRBV30 and TRBJ1-2; 8 positions match TRBD1. After removal of 4 bases from V and 3 bases from J, the junction contained 10 bases not matched to a gene. This CDR3 is 15 amino acids long. Looked up from germline, CDR1 is GTSNPN and CDR2 is SVGIG (reference sequence). CDR3 in amino acids: CAWNGQGNWDYGYTF. The DNA of the CDR3 is TGTGCCTGGAACGGACAGGGAAATTGGGACTATGGCTACACCTTC. Full variable domain (remainder filled in from reference TRBV30 and TRBJ1-2): SQTIHQWPATLVQPVGSPLSLECTVEGTSNPNLYWYRQAAGRGLQLLFYSVGIGQISSEVPQNLSASRPQDRQFILSSKKLLLSDSGFYLCAWNGQGNWDYGYTFGSGTRLTVV.

This clone was observed a single time. The rearrangement joins TRBV7-9 to TRBJ1-2; 8 bases match TRBD1. CDR1 and CDR2 (germline): SEHNR, FQNEAQ (reference sequence). Trimming took 5 bases from V and 7 from J; bases not matched to a gene: 18. The CDR3 contains 17 residues. This CDR3 is CASSLYFATGEFGGYTF. In DNA form, the CDR3 reads TGTGCCAGCAGCCTTTACTTCGCGACAGGGGAATTTGGTGGCTACACCTTC.